This T cell receptor beta chain was obtained from a study of blood T cell repertoires in COVID-19. TCRdb's copy holds only in-frame clones and misses some; the assay was immunoSEQ multiplex PCR. The sample records tens of thousands of clones, about 70% being singletons. The V end lost 2 bases, the J end lost 0 bases, and 13 bases lay between the germline ends. The germline V gene encodes CDR1 SGHTA and CDR2 FQGNSA. This CDR3 has 16 amino acids. The genes are TRBV7-2 and TRBJ1-1; TRBD1 is a possible D gene (6 bases). Sequencing was done on a sample of peripheral blood. This receptor was taken from a woman older than 75 with active or convalescent COVID-19. CDR3 protein: CASSLYPGQMNTEAFF. The DNA for the CDR3 is TGTGCCAGCAGCTTATACCCGGGACAAATGAACACTGAAGCTTTCTTT.